This T cell receptor (beta chain) was recovered during a study of identifying expanded T cells in peripheral blood. Points from the study as a whole: Clone count variance between approximately two-week samples rose with total template count.

Notes on this clone: Antigen unknown.

Repertoires were generated with immunoSEQ multiplex PCR, while TCRdb's copy carries only in-frame clones and drops some. Of tens of thousands of clones detected, roughly 86% appear once; the ten largest clones hold around 5.9%. During the collection period, no donor immune events like infections were recorded. The CDR3 covers 15 residues. Germline trimming cut 4 bases from V and 4 bases from J; bases unmatched to any gene: 7. Germline V lookup: CDR1 SGHRS, CDR2 YFSETQ. The clonotype comes from a person aged 18 to 70 in good health. Specimen: blood. The rearrangement links TRBV5-1 to TRBJ2-2; TRBD1 agrees at 7 bases. The CDR3 bases are TGCGCCAGCAGCAACACGGGACAGCCCACCGGGGAGCTGTTTTTT. It specifies CASSNTGQPTGELFF.